A selection of T cell receptor beta chains follows, all from one sample in a study of blood T cell repertoires in COVID-19. The method was immunoSEQ multiplex PCR; TCRdb's version includes in-frame clones alone and lacks a portion of them. The sample consists of around 16,000 clones, 76% of them appearing once. The sequencing input was peripheral blood. These receptors all stem from a man aged 70-80 years with active or convalescent COVID-19. Each CDR3 is given with its conserved first and last residue. Fields, in order: J gene, V gene, D gene, clone size, CDR3 DNA, CDR3 protein. The D gene is left open where the match is weak. The listing skips clone size in some rows; elsewhere it reads once, few, many or a size class.

j_call: TRBJ2-1
v_call: TRBV5-1
d_call: TRBD2
clone_size: NA
cdr3_nt: TGCGCCAGCAGCCCAGGGACTAGCGGGGGGGTAGGTCACAATGAGCAGTTCTTC
cdr3_aa: CASSPGTSGGVGHNEQFF

j_call: TRBJ1-1
v_call: TRBV6-5
d_call: TRBD1
clone_size: once
cdr3_nt: TGTGCCAGCAGGACAGGGGGAGGAGGGAACACTGAAGCTTTCTTT
cdr3_aa: CASRTGGGGNTEAFF

j_call: TRBJ2-3
v_call: TRBV2
d_call: NA
clone_size: NA
cdr3_nt: TGTGCCAGCAGTGATTTGGCGGGCACAGATACGCAGTATTTT
cdr3_aa: CASSDLAGTDTQYF

j_call: TRBJ1-1
v_call: TRBV10-3
d_call: NA
clone_size: few
cdr3_nt: TGTGCCATCAGTGAGTCCCTGACCATACCAGGAGCTTTCTTT
cdr3_aa: CAISESLTIPGAFF

j_call: TRBJ2-4
v_call: TRBV5-1
d_call: NA
clone_size: once
cdr3_nt: TGCGCCAGCAGCTTGGACGGGTTAGCCAAAAACATTCAGTACTTC
cdr3_aa: CASSLDGLAKNIQYF

j_call: TRBJ1-6
v_call: TRBV5-6
d_call: TRBD1
clone_size: NA
cdr3_nt: TGTGCCAGCAGCTTGGACAGGGGCTGGTCACCCCTCCACTTT
cdr3_aa: CASSLDRGWSPLHF

j_call: TRBJ1-6
v_call: TRBV5-4
d_call: NA
clone_size: NA
cdr3_nt: TGTGCCAGCAGCTTGACTAGGGCAGAATCACCCCTCCACTTT
cdr3_aa: CASSLTRAESPLHF

j_call: TRBJ1-6
v_call: TRBV6-2/TRBV6-3
d_call: TRBD1
clone_size: NA
cdr3_nt: TGTGCCAGCAGTACCGGGACAGGGGGCGGTTCACCCCTCCACTTT
cdr3_aa: CASSTGTGGGSPLHF

j_call: TRBJ1-1
v_call: TRBV6-6
d_call: NA
clone_size: NA
cdr3_nt: TGTGCCAGCAGTTATCGGGGTAAGGACACTGAAGCTTTCTTT
cdr3_aa: CASSYRGKDTEAFF

j_call: TRBJ2-3
v_call: TRBV6-6
d_call: TRBD2
clone_size: NA
cdr3_nt: TGTGCCAGCAGTTTACTAGCGGGGGGCCAAGATACGCAGTATTTT
cdr3_aa: CASSLLAGGQDTQYF

j_call: TRBJ2-1
v_call: TRBV29-1
d_call: TRBD2
clone_size: NA
cdr3_nt: TGCAGCGTGACCCGACTAGCGGGGGGCCGTAACTCCTACAATGAGCAGTTCTTC
cdr3_aa: CSVTRLAGGRNSYNEQFF

j_call: TRBJ2-5
v_call: TRBV27
d_call: NA
clone_size: NA
cdr3_nt: TGTGCCAGCAGTCGGAGGGTAGCAGAGACCCAGTACTTC
cdr3_aa: CASSRRVAETQYF